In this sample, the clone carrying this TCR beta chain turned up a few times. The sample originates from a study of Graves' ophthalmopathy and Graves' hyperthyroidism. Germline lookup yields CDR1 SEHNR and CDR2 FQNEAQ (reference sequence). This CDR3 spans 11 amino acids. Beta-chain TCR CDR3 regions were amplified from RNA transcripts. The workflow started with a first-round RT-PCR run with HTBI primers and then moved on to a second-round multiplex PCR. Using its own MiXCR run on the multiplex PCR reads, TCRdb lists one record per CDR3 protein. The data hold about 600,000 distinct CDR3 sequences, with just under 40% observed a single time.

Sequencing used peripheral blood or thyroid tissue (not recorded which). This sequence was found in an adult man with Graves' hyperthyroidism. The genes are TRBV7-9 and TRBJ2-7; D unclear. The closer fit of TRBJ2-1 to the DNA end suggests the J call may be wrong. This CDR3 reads CASSPANEQFF. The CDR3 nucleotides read TGTGCCAGCAGCCCGGCCAATGAGCAGTTCTTC.